This entry describes one T cell receptor beta chain. Its antigen target is currently unknown. Per-base quality was not reported, and no clone a single base away is much larger than it. The germline V end is reduced by 5 bases and the J end by 3 bases; junction bases left unmatched: 3. The CDR3 contains 15 residues, cysteine and phenylalanine counted. Only the CDR3 part of the read is kept: 45 bases, read in frame from the first base. The data are from a study of CD8 T cells in ankylosing spondylitis (dated by TCRdb to 2015 to 2018). Looking at the study overall: The study profiled T cell receptor beta repertoires in healthy donors and ankylosing spondylitis patients to find disease-linked TCR variants. The full study cohort was made up of over 20 ankylosing spondylitis patients and about a hundred healthy donors. Peripheral blood was sampled, and synovial fluid was additionally collected from ankylosing spondylitis patients. Study-wide conclusions, independent of this receptor: According to the report, matched synovial fluid samples from ankylosing spondylitis patients were significantly enriched for the disease-linked clones. In peripheral blood, the disease-linked clones were found at relatively low frequencies and had a CD8+ phenotype. A TCR beta motif of fewer than 10 highly homologous amino acid variants appeared characteristic of blood from ankylosing spondylitis patients. Some motif variants were previously reported in synovial fluid and blood of reactive arthritis patients, suggesting common disease-initiation mechanisms.

Sequencer: Illumina HiSeq 2500. Quantitative 5'-RACE with molecular barcodes was the method used to prepare the TCR beta libraries. The source study handled its data this way. A new computational method based on a probabilistic model of VDJ rearrangement was used to identify disease-linked TCR variants. Clones were called with MiXCR by TCRdb after fastp trimmed the public reads at Q25, and only in-frame beta chains were retained. When rows share a CDR3 protein, they turn into one entry using the most common DNA and genes. For this entry, the V and J calls and clone size follow TCRdb and not the study's own pipeline. The sample data list roughly 190,000 distinct CDR3 sequences, and 9.5% to 15% of these were observed just once. The ten largest clones take up 15% to 20% of the sample.

Source material: blood, either unsorted or a sorted T cell fraction (not recorded which). The receptor's source is a male donor with ankylosing spondylitis or in good health (not recorded which). The V and J segments used are TRBV12-3 or TRBV12-4 and TRBJ2-3; TRBD2 matches 12 bases in the middle. This receptor has the CDR3 CASSGTSGRTDTQYF. The base sequence is TGTGCCAGCAGTGGGACTAGCGGGCGGACAGATACGCAGTATTTT.